Below, 18 T cell receptor beta chains from the same sample are listed, as sequenced in a study of T cells in Graves' hyperthyroidism and ophthalmopathy. Amplified TCR beta CDR3 regions came from RNA transcripts. HTBI primers were the set used in a first-round RT-PCR of the TCR CDR3. One entry per CDR3 protein, called by TCRdb with MiXCR from the multiplex PCR reads. Of approximately 530,000 distinct CDR3 sequences listed, about 20% are singletons. What was sequenced was blood. These receptors all come from a man in his forties or fifties with Graves' ophthalmopathy.

The chain joins TRBV29-1 to TRBJ1-1, with TRBD1 as a possible D gene (5 bases). Germline CDR1 is SQVTM and CDR2 is ANQGSEA. Deletions cut 4 bases from V and 7 bases from J, with 19 bases between. The CDR3 is made up of 14 amino acids. CDR3 nucleotides: TGCAGCGTTGGCCCCACAGGAGAACCCTATGAAGCTTTCTTT. Translated, it gives CSVGPTGEPYEAFF.

This clonotype has ten or more counts. The chain uses TRBV7-2 and TRBJ2-3; TRBD1 is a possible D gene (6 bases). The length of the CDR3 is 16 residues. Germline V gene sequence: CDR1 SGHTA, CDR2 FQGNSA. V was shortened by 1 base and J by 3 bases, with 14 bases between the two germline ends. This CDR3 reads CASSLVGNQGTDTQYF. CDR3 nucleotide sequence: TGTGCCAGCAGCTTAGTTGGAAACCAGGGGACAGATACGCAGTATTTT.

This clonotype was detected ten times or more. The chain carries TRBV2 and TRBJ2-7; 10 positions agree with TRBD1. The length of the CDR3 is 15 residues. Germline assignment: CDR1 SNHLY and CDR2 FYNNEI. With 5 bases clipped from V and 1 base from J, the junction kept 5 bases outside the gene matches. The CDR3 nucleotides are TGTGCCAGCAGTCCGAGGGACAGGGGTTCCTACGAGCAGTACTTC. Translation gives CASSPRDRGSYEQYF.

Only a few counts were recorded for this clonotype. The chain uses TRBV20-1 and TRBJ1-5, with TRBD1 identical over 7 bases. Per the germline V gene, CDR1 is DFQATT and CDR2 is SNEGSKA (reference sequence). The V segment lost 3 bases and the J segment 6 bases; nucleotides outside the gene matches: 8. The CDR3 is 14 residues long. The CDR3 protein is CSARTGTASQPQHF. For the CDR3, the DNA is TGCAGTGCTAGGACCGGGACAGCTTCTCAGCCCCAGCATTTT.

A word on this clonotype: A much larger clonotype is one base distant, so this may be a read error. V and J are TRBV6-5 and TRBJ1-5, with a weak D call TRBD1 (5 bases). Trimming cost V 4 bases and J 5 bases, with 6 bases left between them. The CDR3 sequence is 12 residues long. Germline lookup yields CDR1 MNHEY and CDR2 SVGAGI. CDR3 sequence (DNA): TGTGCCAGCAGTTGGGGGGATCAGCCCCAGCATTTT. It translates to CASSWGDQPQHF.

Ten or more counts support this clonotype. This rearrangement joins TRBV3-1 to TRBJ2-7; D gene uncertain. The CDR3 is 12 amino acids. The V gene's germline CDR1 is LGHDT and CDR2 YNNKEL (reference sequence). Between the trimmed V and J ends, which lost 4 bases and 4 bases, there was a span of 8 bases. CDR3 coding DNA: TGTGCCAGCAGCCCAGGAATATACGAGCAGTACTTC. Protein: CASSPGIYEQYF.

The sample holds a few counts of this clonotype. J is TRBJ2-3 and V is TRBV24-1; the D call may be TRBD1 or TRBD2 (5 bases each). This CDR3 region has 13 residues. The V end was cut by 12 bases, the J end by 2 bases, with 14 bases between. Germline V gene data show CDR1 as KGHDR and CDR2 as SFDVKD. CDR3 bases: TGTGCCGCCACCGGGACCTACACAGATACGCAGTATTTT. Its protein is CAATGTYTDTQYF.

The table lists this clonotype with a few counts. V usage is TRBV29-1 and J usage is TRBJ1-1; D ambiguous. Germline V gene sequence: CDR1 SQVTM, CDR2 ANQGSEA. This CDR3 spans 10 amino acids. V was clipped by 4 bases and J by 8 bases, with 8 bases between them. The CDR3 DNA sequence: TGCAGCGTTGTGGAAGCAGAAGCTTTCTTT. Its translation is CSVVEAEAFF. Filled out from reference TRBV29-1 and TRBJ1-1, the complete variable domain reads SAVISQKPSRDICQRGTSLTIQCQVDSQVTMMFWYRQQPGQSLTLIATANQGSEATYESGFVIDKFPISRPNLTFSTLTVSNMSPEDSSIYLCSVVEAEAFFGQGTRLTVV.

The V and J genes are TRBV28 and TRBJ2-3, with TRBD2 matching 13 bases. J lost 3 bases, V lost 6 bases, and 6 bases had no gene match. The CDR3 covers 16 residues. In germline, CDR1 is MDHEN, CDR2 SYDVKM. In DNA form, the CDR3 reads TGTGCCAGCAGAAAACTAGCGGGGGGGCTGACAGATACGCAGTATTTT. Its protein is CASRKLAGGLTDTQYF.

This clonotype showed up just a few times. One base away lies a much larger clone, so this may be a sequencing read error. This chain connects TRBV6-1 to TRBJ2-3; D is uncertain. V shed 7 bases and J shed 2 bases, with 4 bases lying between them. This CDR3 spans 11 amino acids. Per germline, CDR1 MNHNS and CDR2 SASEGT. In DNA form, the CDR3 reads TGTGCCAGCACCATCACAGATACGCAGTATTTT. Translation: CASTITDTQYF.

Many counts were recorded for this clonotype. This sequence joins TRBV27 and TRBJ2-7, with D perhaps matching TRBD2 (5 bases). CDR1 is MNHEY, CDR2 SMNVEV, per germline (reference sequence). Trimming removed 8 bases from V and 3 bases from J, with 11 bases in between. This CDR3 is built from 12 residues. The CDR3 region has the DNA TGTGCCAGCCGGGAAAACGTCTACGAGCAGTACTTC. Its protein product is CASRENVYEQYF.

This clonotype was observed a handful of times. The chain employs TRBV28 and TRBJ2-7; tentatively, D is TRBD2 (5 bases). V dropped 3 bases and J dropped 0 bases, with 12 bases sitting between them. CDR1 and CDR2 from the germline V gene are MDHEN and SYDVKM. This CDR3 has 15 residues. The CDR3 sequence: CASSLRVASSYEQYF. The CDR3 coding sequence is TGTGCCAGCAGTTTGAGGGTAGCGAGCTCCTACGAGCAGTACTTC.

This chain uses TRBV5-5 with TRBJ2-7; either TRBD1 or TRBD2 may fit D (5 bases each). From germline, CDR1 is SGHKS and CDR2 YYEKEE (reference sequence). CDR3 length: 16 amino acids. V gave up 0 bases and J gave up 1 base, with 14 bases separating them. The CDR3 DNA follows: TGTGCCAGCAGCTTGGCAGAGGGGCTGCGGTCCTACGAGCAGTACTTC. Encoded protein: CASSLAEGLRSYEQYF.

This clonotype was detected ten times or more. Here the CDR3 reads CASSYSDGDLGELFF. The CDR3 DNA follows: TGTGCCAGCAGTTACTCGGACGGGGATCTCGGGGAGCTGTTTTTT. The V gene is TRBV6-2 or TRBV6-3, the J gene TRBJ2-2, with D possibly TRBD2 on 5 matching bases. CDR3 length equals 15 residues. Per the germline V gene, CDR1 is MNHEY and CDR2 is SVGEGT. V lost 0 bases and J 7 bases, leaving 12 bases between the germline ends.

This clonotype showed up just a few times. This rearrangement joins TRBV5-8 to TRBJ1-1; D not certain. The V gene's germline CDR1 is SGHTS and CDR2 YDEGEE. The CDR3 consists of 15 residues. V was trimmed by 4 bases and J by 4 bases, leaving 17 bases between them. CDR3 amino acids: CASSPLGGVGTEAFF. In DNA, the CDR3 is TGTGCCAGCAGCCCCTTGGGTGGGGTTGGCACTGAAGCTTTCTTT.

This clonotype was observed a handful of times. This chain uses TRBV30 with TRBJ2-7; D is perhaps TRBD1 or TRBD2 (6 bases each). The V gene's germline CDR1 is GTSNPN and CDR2 SVGIG (reference sequence). V dropped 4 bases and J dropped 0 bases, with 16 bases sitting between them. The CDR3 loop spans 15 amino acids. In nucleotides, the CDR3 is TGTGCCTGGACGGGACAAACTAGCTACTCCTACGAGCAGTACTTC. Protein sequence: CAWTGQTSYSYEQYF.

The chain recombines TRBV24-1 with TRBJ2-3, with a tentative D call TRBD1 (6 bases). The V gene's germline CDR1 is KGHDR and CDR2 SFDVKD. V was pared by 9 bases and J by 4 bases, with 10 bases between. The CDR3 has 12 residues. The CDR3 region is CATGRGADTQYF. For the CDR3, the DNA is TGTGCCACCGGCAGGGGCGCAGATACGCAGTATTTT.

As for this clonotype: Possible read error: a much larger clone is one base away. V and J are TRBV7-3 and TRBJ2-3; 7 nucleotides line up with TRBD2. The CDR3 totals 16 residues. In germline, CDR1 is SGHTA, CDR2 FQGTGA. The trim removed 3 bases at V and 1 base at J, leaving 7 bases unmatched. The CDR3, as DNA: TGTGCCAGCAGCTTTTTGGGGAGGGGAGGCACAGATACGCAGTATTTT. It is translated as CASSFLGRGGTDTQYF.